This TCR beta chain was sequenced in a study of OX40 agonist ivuxolimab in advanced cancers. Overall study results and limits: CD8+ T cells averaged more expanded clones than CD4+.

Comments on this clone: What it binds is not known.

The CDR3 runs to 16 residues. CDR1 and CDR2 from the germline V gene are KGHSH and LQKENI. After removal of 2 bases from V and 3 bases from J, the junction contained 7 bases not matched to a gene. Method: immunoSEQ multiplex PCR; TCRdb's copy keeps in-frame clones and lacks some. The sample records more than 70,000 clones, more than 80% being singletons. The TCR sequence derives from an adult with an advanced solid tumor such as melanoma, head and neck, liver or kidney cancer. The chain links TRBV18 to TRBJ1-2, with 9 bases aligning to TRBD1. Source: CD4+ or CD8+ T cells sorted from blood, taken in a trial of the OX40 agonist ivuxolimab. For the CDR3, the DNA is TGTGCCAGCTCACCAGAGCGACAGGGGGTGTACTATGGCTACACCTTC. Translating it yields CASSPERQGVYYGYTF.